Sequencing of this T cell receptor beta chain was carried out in a study of shared clonotypes between healthy human individuals. About the research overall: The donor group consisted of a couple of women and three men, aged 18 to 49. Study-wide results and caveats: Unshared clonotypes carried lower generation probabilities than those common to all four donors. Naive subsets generally had larger estimated richness than memory subsets.

This clone occurred a few times. Antigen specificity is unknown. A much larger clone is a single base away; this may be a read error. Other DNA sequences in the sample encode the same CDR3. V lost 2 bases and J lost 3, with 2 bases in between. Germline V lookup: CDR1 SGHRS, CDR2 YFSETQ. The CDR3 sequence is 11 residues long. Template for every sorted-subset replicate PCR totaled approximately 0.2 ug DNA, about 30,000 T cell genomes. Some clones are missing from TCRdb's copy, which holds only in-frame ones; the method was immunoSEQ multiplex PCR. Here the sample spans 2 million to 2.5 million clones, about nine tenths being singletons.

The sequenced sample consisted of naive CD4+ T cells from PBMCs. Subset of the sample: CD45RA+ positively selected. This chain uses TRBV5-1 with TRBJ2-5, with no clear D. The TCR was taken from a young man in good health. Some clones in this sample may be carry-over from other donors' samples. The CDR3 DNA follows: TGCGCCAGCAGCTTCGAAGAGACCCAGTACTTC. Encoded protein: CASSFEETQYF.